The T cell receptor (beta chain) under discussion was sequenced for a study of memory CD4+ T cells and cytomegalovirus serostatus. Study details: Donors were healthy Belgian adults, 10 or so CMV seropositive and 24 seronegative.

Assay used: immunoSEQ multiplex PCR; TCRdb lists only in-frame clones, some missing. Seen here are 25,000 to 30,000 clones, about 78% observed once, and the top ten hold 0.85% to 1.1%. Single viable CD3+CD4+CD8-CD45RO+ cells were sorted as the memory CD4+ T cells. Serostatus was set by detecting CMV pp150, pp28, p38, p52 IgG. Total CD4+ T cells were enriched by CD4 positive selection. V lost 5 bases to trimming and J lost 3 bases, with 10 bases between them. The CDR3 has 14 amino acids. Germline V gene lookup returns CDR1 MNHEY and CDR2 SMNVEV (reference sequence). In the case of this clone: Its antigen is still unknown.

Overall study findings and caveats: A US-trained random forest predicted CMV serostatus with median AUC around 0.91.

The source of this sequence is an adult in good health and CMV-seronegative. The sample consisted of memory CD4+ T cells from blood. V usage is TRBV27 and J usage is TRBJ1-4, with D possibly being TRBD1 (6 bases). CDR3 nucleotides: TGTGCCAGCAGTGCGGGGGGCCCTAATGAAAAACTGTTTTTT. Amino acid sequence: CASSAGGPNEKLFF.